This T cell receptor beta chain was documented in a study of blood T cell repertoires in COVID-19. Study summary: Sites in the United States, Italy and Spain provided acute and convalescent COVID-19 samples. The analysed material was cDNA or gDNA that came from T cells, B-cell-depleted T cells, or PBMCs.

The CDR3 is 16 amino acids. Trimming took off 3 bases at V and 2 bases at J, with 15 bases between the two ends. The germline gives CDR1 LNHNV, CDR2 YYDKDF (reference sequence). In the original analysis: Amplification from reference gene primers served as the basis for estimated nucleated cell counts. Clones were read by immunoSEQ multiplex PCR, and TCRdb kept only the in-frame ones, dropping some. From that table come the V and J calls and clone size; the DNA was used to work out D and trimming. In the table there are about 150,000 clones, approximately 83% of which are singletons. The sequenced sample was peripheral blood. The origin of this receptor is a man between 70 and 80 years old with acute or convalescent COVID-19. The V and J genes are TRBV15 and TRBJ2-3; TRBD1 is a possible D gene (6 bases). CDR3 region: CATSSRGQGPTDTQYF. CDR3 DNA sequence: TGTGCCACCAGCAGCCGAGGTCAGGGGCCCACAGATACGCAGTATTTT.